This T cell receptor (beta chain) was sequenced during a study of T cell changes during pregnancy in multiple sclerosis. V dropped 6 bases and J dropped 7; count of bases not matched to a gene: 20. Per germline, CDR1 SNHLY and CDR2 FYNNEI. This CDR3 contains 17 residues. Profiled with immunoSEQ multiplex PCR; TCRdb holds only in-frame clones, not every one. The table includes about 36,000 clones, more than 75% detected once. This clone is deemed medium-sized. The receptor comes from a female donor with multiple sclerosis, enrolled in a pregnancy study. The chain links TRBV2 to TRBJ2-7, with TRBD2 identical over 8 bases. This specimen was CD4+ T cells from peripheral blood mononuclear cells, taken in the first trimester of pregnancy. The CDR3 protein is CASRPTPGLGVGREQYF. Here the CDR3 DNA reads TGTGCCAGCAGACCAACTCCGGGACTAGGCGTGGGGAGGGAGCAGTACTTC.